This T cell receptor beta chain was sequenced for a study of T cell responses to AZD1222 COVID-19 vaccine. Study details: Combined were second doses at about 4 or about 12 weeks. Study conclusions and caveats: Spike-specific TCRs gained breadth and depth after people received two AZD1222 doses.

As concerns this clone: The antigen is not known.

Germline values: CDR1 SGHDN, CDR2 FVKESK. CDR3 length: 15 residues. Trimming removed 3 bases at V and 1 base at J, with 12 bases between. TCRdb's copy holds only in-frame clones and misses some; the assay was immunoSEQ multiplex PCR. Altogether some 99,000 clones are present, 90% to 95% being singletons, with the ten largest covering 6% to 8%. The chain has TRBV14 and TRBJ1-1; a weak D match, TRBD1 (6 bases). The material sequenced was peripheral blood, taken on day 0 of AZD1222 vaccination. The sequence was collected from an adult in good health. The CDR3 spells CASSHGDRRNTEAFF. CDR3 nucleotide sequence: TGTGCCAGCAGCCACGGCGACAGGCGGAACACTGAAGCTTTCTTT.